The following is a T cell receptor beta chain sequence with its context. Trimming pared 3 bases from V and 7 bases from J, leaving 26 bases between. The CDR3 runs 17 residues. CDR1 and CDR2 from the germline V gene are SGHRS and YFSETQ. This record comes from a study of technical replicates of blood from a few donors. Data came from immunoSEQ multiplex PCR; TCRdb stores just in-frame clones and leaves some out. The sample yields tens of thousands of clones, roughly 93% seen once. The sample was T cells isolated from PBMCs. The chain couples TRBV5-1 to TRBJ2-7, with D possibly being TRBD2 (6 bases). The receptor was isolated from a human donor in good health. For the CDR3, the DNA is TGCGCCAGCAGCTGGGAAGCCTCTAGCGCTCTTCCGGGGGAGCAGTACTTC. Its translation: CASSWEASSALPGEQYF.